This entry concerns a single T cell receptor (beta chain). The antigen is unknown. The data belong to a study of cytomegalovirus exposure and HLA in healthy donors. About the study: An earlier analysis found 120 million or so unique TCR beta sequences from about 190 million T cells. General observations from the study: It emerged from a later analysis that several of the most significant clusters appeared to be linked to common viral pathogens. According to a later analysis, most TCR beta chains associated with CMV appeared HLA-restricted.

PCR primers comprised 60 Vbeta and 13 Jbeta primers. The repertoire was sequenced with immunoSEQ multiplex PCR; TCRdb's copy has only in-frame clones and lacks some. The table includes around 100,000 clones, 73% detected once. V trimming: 6 bases; J trimming: 5 bases; junction bases outside the gene matches: 5. The germline CDR1 and CDR2 sequences are MNHNS and SASEGT. The CDR3 has 13 residues. This receptor was identified in a man aged 35 to 55 in good health and CMV-seronegative. Sequenced: PBMCs. V gene TRBV6-1 combines with J gene TRBJ2-5; 8 positions agree with TRBD1. CDR3 nucleotides: TGTGCCAGCAGCAGGGGGCCGAGGGAGACCCAGTACTTC. It yields the protein CASSRGPRETQYF.